This T cell receptor (beta chain) came from a study of T-cell reconstitution after alpha-beta-depleted transplantation in children. Preparation of the TCRbeta library involved a method that used unique molecular identifiers. Using its own MiXCR run on the PCR reads, TCRdb lists one record per CDR3 protein. This table has just over 950,000 distinct CDR3 sequences, under 30% appearing once. Per the germline V gene, CDR1 is SGHVS and CDR2 is FQNEAQ. Between the trimmed V and J ends, which lost 1 base and 11 bases, there was a span of 9 bases. The CDR3 has 13 amino acids. The receptor was isolated from a boy in the first two years of life who had a stem cell transplant for SCID, so the T cells may come from the graft donor. J is TRBJ1-6 and V is TRBV7-8; D ambiguous. This sample comprised PBMCs, mostly from graft donor cells, obtained 360 days after TCRalphabeta/CD19-depleted stem cell transplant. The DNA for the CDR3 is TGTGCCAGCAGCTTAGATCCGGCGACACCCCTCCACTTT. The encoded protein is CASSLDPATPLHF.